This T cell receptor (beta chain) was observed in a study of blood T cell repertoires in COVID-19. About the research overall: PBMCs, B-cell-depleted T cells, or T cells were the source of the cDNA or gDNA that made up the material.

Libraries were prepared by immunoSEQ multiplex PCR; TCRdb keeps only in-frame clonotypes and omits some of them. The sample consists of 250,000 to 400,000 clones, roughly 89% of them appearing once. CDR1 and CDR2 (germline): SGHRS, YFSETQ. CDR3 size: 14 residues. With V trimmed by 4 bases and J by 11 bases, 14 bases remained unmatched. Living in 24 US areas, the participants were between roughly 18 and 90 years of age. In assigning cohorts, the study relied on participant-reported clinical history. The rearrangement links TRBV5-1 to TRBJ2-7; TRBD1 agrees at 8 bases. Sequenced sample: PBMCs or T cells enriched from blood (not recorded which). The TCR was taken from a man between 60 and 75 years old who had recovered from COVID-19. The CDR3, as DNA: TGCGCCAGCAGCCCCCGGGGGACAGGAAAAGGGGAGTACTTC. This codes for CASSPRGTGKGEYF.